This T cell receptor beta chain is from a study of blood T cell repertoires in COVID-19. Study-level background: PBMCs, B-cell-depleted T cells, or T cells provided the cDNA or gDNA that made up the material.

CDR3 length: 14 residues. The V gene lost 1 base and the J gene lost 7 bases, with 13 bases spanning the gap. Germline values: CDR1 SGHVS, CDR2 FNYEAQ. Only one count was recorded for this clone. The table came from immunoSEQ multiplex PCR; TCRdb's copy has only in-frame clones and leaves some out. The repertoire has tens of thousands of clones, roughly 90% of them found once; the top ten carry less than 3.5%. The receptor's source is a man aged 50-60 years with COVID-19, enrolled during active disease. Material for sequencing was peripheral blood. V gene TRBV7-6 combines with J gene TRBJ1-2, with D perhaps matching TRBD1 (6 bases). CDR3 sequence reads: CASSLGTAVGGYTF. Here the CDR3 DNA reads TGTGCCAGCAGCTTAGGGACAGCGGTGGGTGGCTACACCTTC.